This is a list of T cell receptor beta chains from one sample in a study of OX40 agonist ivuxolimab in advanced cancers. Assay: immunoSEQ multiplex PCR; the TCRdb copy retains only in-frame clones and omits some. The sample holds 60,000 or so clones; around 87% are singletons and the top ten take 16%. The sequenced sample was CD4+ or CD8+ T cells sorted from blood, obtained in a trial of the OX40 agonist ivuxolimab. The origin of the receptors is an adult with an advanced solid tumor such as melanoma, head and neck, liver or kidney cancer. Each CDR3 is given without its conserved first and last residue.

v_gene: TRBV14
j_gene: TRBJ1-2
CDR3aa: ASSQPGGRGYT

v_gene: TRBV5-1
j_gene: TRBJ2-3
CDR3aa: ASSLVGDTQY

v_gene: TRBV6-6
j_gene: TRBJ1-4
CDR3aa: ASRDRGLEKLF

v_gene: TRBV10-1
j_gene: TRBJ2-1
CDR3aa: ASSEDQNEQF

v_gene: TRBV18
j_gene: TRBJ2-2
CDR3aa: ASSHTLAGGPDGELF

v_gene: TRBV10-3
j_gene: TRBJ1-1
CDR3aa: AISAVGQEAF

v_gene: TRBV28
j_gene: TRBJ2-1
CDR3aa: ASVTTGYNEQF

v_gene: TRBV19
j_gene: TRBJ2-7
CDR3aa: ASSSSGRPPKFSYEQY

v_gene: TRBV28
j_gene: TRBJ1-2
CDR3aa: ASSGRLGALGTGFNYGYT

v_gene: TRBV6-1
j_gene: TRBJ2-5
CDR3aa: ASSGMQRGVRETQY

v_gene: TRBV19
j_gene: TRBJ1-1
CDR3aa: ATRPEAF

v_gene: TRBV28
j_gene: TRBJ1-1
CDR3aa: ASRPGGNTEAF

v_gene: TRBV5-4
j_gene: TRBJ2-2
CDR3aa: ASSLGSGRAGELF

v_gene: TRBV28
j_gene: TRBJ2-2
CDR3aa: ASTYAGTANTGELF

v_gene: TRBV5-1
j_gene: TRBJ2-4
CDR3aa: ASSLVSRQGGKNIQY

v_gene: TRBV6-6
j_gene: TRBJ2-7
CDR3aa: ASTAGTARREQY

v_gene: TRBV18
j_gene: -
CDR3aa: ASSLYRETYEQY

v_gene: TRBV25-1
j_gene: TRBJ2-7
CDR3aa: ASRATPGTGPYEQY

v_gene: TRBV5-4
j_gene: TRBJ2-1
CDR3aa: ASSFQGLSDEQF

v_gene: TRBV6-5
j_gene: TRBJ1-6
CDR3aa: ASSYEGNSPLH